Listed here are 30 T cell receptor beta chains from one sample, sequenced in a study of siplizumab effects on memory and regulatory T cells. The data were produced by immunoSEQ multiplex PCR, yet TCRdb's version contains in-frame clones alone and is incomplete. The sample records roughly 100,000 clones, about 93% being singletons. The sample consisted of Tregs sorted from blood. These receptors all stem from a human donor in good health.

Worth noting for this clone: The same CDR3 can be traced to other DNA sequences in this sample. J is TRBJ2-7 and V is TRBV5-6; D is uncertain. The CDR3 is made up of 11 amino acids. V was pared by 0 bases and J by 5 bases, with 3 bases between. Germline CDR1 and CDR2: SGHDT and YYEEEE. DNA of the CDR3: TGTGCCAGCAGCTTGGGTCACGAGCAGTACTTC. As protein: CASSLGHEQYF.

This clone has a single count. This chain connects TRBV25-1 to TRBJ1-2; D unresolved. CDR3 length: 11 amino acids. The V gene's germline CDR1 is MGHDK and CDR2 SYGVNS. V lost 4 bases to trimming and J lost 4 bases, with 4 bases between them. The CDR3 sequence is CASSGFYGYTF. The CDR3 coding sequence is TGTGCCAGCAGTGGGTTCTATGGCTACACCTTC.

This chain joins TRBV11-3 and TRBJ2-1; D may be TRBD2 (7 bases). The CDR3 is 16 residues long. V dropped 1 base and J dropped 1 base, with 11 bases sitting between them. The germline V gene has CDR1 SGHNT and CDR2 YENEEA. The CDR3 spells CASSLVRGPSYNEQFF. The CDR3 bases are TGTGCCAGCAGCTTAGTGCGGGGGCCATCCTACAATGAGCAGTTCTTC.

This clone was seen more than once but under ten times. The CDR3 nucleotides are TGTGCCAGCTCACCCCAAGGCCGGGGCAATCAGCCCCAGCATTTT. This gives the protein CASSPQGRGNQPQHF. The chain joins TRBV18 to TRBJ1-5; D not certain. Germline V CDR1 and CDR2: KGHSH, LQKENI. The CDR3 runs 15 residues. The V gene lost 3 bases and the J gene lost 2 bases, with 11 bases spanning the gap.

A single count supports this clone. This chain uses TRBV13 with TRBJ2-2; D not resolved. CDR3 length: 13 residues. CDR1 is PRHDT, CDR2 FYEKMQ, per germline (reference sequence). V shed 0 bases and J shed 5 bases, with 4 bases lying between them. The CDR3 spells CASSLGLTGELFF. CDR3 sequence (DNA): TGTGCCAGCAGCTTAGGTTTAACCGGGGAGCTGTTTTTT.

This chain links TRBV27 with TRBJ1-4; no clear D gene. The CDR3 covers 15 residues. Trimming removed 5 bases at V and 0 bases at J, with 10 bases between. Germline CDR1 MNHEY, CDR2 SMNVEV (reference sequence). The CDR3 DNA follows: TGTGCCAGCAGTAAGTCACCAGCAACTAATGAAAAACTGTTTTTT. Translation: CASSKSPATNEKLFF.

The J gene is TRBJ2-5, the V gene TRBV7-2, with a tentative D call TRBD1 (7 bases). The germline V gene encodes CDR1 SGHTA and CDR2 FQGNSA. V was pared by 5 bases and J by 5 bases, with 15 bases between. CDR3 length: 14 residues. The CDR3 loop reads CASSLTGEDETQYF. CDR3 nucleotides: TGTGCCAGCAGCCTTACAGGGGAGGATGAGACCCAGTACTTC.

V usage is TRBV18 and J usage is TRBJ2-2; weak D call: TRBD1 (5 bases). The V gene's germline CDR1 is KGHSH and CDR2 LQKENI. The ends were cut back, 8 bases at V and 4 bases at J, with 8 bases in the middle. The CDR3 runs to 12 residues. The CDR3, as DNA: TGTGCCAGCCACAGGAGCACCGGGGAGCTGTTTTTT. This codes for CASHRSTGELFF.

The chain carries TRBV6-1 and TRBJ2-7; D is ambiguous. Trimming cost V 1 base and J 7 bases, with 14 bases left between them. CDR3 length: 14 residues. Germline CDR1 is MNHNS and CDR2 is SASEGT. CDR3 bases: TGTGCCAGCAGTGAAGGCTGGCTGGTGTGGGAGCAGTACTTC. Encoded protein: CASSEGWLVWEQYF.

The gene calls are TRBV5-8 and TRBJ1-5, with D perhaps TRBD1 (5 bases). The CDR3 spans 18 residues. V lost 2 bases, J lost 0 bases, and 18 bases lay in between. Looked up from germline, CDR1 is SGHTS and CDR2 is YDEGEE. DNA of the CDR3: TGTGCCAGCAGCTTAATAGTAGCTCCAGGGTTTAGCAATCAGCCCCAGCATTTT. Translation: CASSLIVAPGFSNQPQHF.

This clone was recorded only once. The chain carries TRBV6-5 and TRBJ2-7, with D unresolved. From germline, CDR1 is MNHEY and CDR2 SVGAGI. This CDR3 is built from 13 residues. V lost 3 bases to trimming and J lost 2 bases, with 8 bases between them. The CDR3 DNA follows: TGTGCCAGCAGTTATGGGCCTACCTACGAGCAGTACTTC. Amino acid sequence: CASSYGPTYEQYF.

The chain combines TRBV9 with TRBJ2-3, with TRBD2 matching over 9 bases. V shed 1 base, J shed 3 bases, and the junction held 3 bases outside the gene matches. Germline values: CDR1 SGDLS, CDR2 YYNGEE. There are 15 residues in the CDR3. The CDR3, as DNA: TGTGCCAGCAGCGTAATGGCGGGGGGGACAGATACGCAGTATTTT. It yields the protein CASSVMAGGTDTQYF.

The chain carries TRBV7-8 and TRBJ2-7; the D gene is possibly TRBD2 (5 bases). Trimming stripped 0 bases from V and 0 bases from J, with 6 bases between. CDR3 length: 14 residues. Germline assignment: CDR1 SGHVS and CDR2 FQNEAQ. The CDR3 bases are TGTGCCAGCAGCTTAGCGGGGAGCTCCTACGAGCAGTACTTC. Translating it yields CASSLAGSSYEQYF.

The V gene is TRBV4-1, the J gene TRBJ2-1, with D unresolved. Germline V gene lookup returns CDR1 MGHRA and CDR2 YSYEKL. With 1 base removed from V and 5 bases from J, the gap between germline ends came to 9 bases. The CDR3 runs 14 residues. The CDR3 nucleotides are TGCGCCAGCAGCCAAGTAGTGGGCAACAATGAGCAGTTCTTC. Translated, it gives CASSQVVGNNEQFF.

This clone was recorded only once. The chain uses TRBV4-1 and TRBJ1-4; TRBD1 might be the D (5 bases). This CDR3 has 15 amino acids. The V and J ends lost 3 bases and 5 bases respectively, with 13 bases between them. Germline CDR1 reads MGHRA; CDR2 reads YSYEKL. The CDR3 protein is CASSHQGAVNEKLFF. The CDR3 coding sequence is TGCGCCAGCAGCCACCAGGGTGCGGTCAATGAAAAACTGTTTTTT.

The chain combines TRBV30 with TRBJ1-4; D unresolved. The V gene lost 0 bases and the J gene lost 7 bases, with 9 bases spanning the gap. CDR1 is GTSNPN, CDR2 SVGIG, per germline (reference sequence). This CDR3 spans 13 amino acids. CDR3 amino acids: CAWSVRWGEKLFF. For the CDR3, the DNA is TGTGCCTGGAGTGTAAGATGGGGTGAAAAACTGTTTTTT. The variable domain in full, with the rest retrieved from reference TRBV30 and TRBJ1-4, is SQTIHQWPATLVQPVGSPLSLECTVEGTSNPNLYWYRQAAGRGLQLLFYSVGIGQISSEVPQNLSASRPQDRQFILSSKKLLLSDSGFYLCAWSVRWGEKLFFGSGTQLSVL.

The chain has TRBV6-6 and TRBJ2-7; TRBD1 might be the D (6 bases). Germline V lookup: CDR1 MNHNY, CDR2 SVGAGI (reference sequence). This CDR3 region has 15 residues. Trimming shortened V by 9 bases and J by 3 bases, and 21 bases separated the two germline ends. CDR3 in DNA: TGTGCCAGTATAAACCCGGGACACTCCCTCTACGAGCAGTACTTC. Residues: CASINPGHSLYEQYF.

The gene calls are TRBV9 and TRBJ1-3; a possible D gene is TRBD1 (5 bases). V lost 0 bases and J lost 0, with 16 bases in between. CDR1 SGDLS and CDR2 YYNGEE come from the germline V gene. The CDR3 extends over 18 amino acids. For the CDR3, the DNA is TGTGCCAGCAGCGTAGCCCCCCCTACGACAGTCTCTGGAAACACCATATATTTT. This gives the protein CASSVAPPTTVSGNTIYF.

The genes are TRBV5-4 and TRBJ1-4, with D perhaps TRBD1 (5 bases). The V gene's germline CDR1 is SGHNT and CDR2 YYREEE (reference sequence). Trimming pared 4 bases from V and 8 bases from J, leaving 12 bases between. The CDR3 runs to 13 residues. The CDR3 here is CASSPDINEKLFF. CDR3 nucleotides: TGTGCCAGCAGCCCGGACATTAACGAAAAACTGTTTTTT.

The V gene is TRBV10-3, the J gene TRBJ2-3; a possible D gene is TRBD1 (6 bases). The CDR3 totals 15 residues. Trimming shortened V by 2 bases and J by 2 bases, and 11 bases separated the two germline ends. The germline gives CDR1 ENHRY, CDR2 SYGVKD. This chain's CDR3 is CAISEGRGYTDTQYF. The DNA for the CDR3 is TGTGCCATCAGTGAGGGCAGGGGCTACACAGATACGCAGTATTTT.

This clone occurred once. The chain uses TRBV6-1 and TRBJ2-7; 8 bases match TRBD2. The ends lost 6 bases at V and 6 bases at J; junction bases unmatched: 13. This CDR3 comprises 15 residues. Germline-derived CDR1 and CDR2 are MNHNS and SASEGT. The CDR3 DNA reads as TGTGCCAGCAGACCCACGACAGGCACTAGCGGCGAGCAGTACTTC. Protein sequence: CASRPTTGTSGEQYF.

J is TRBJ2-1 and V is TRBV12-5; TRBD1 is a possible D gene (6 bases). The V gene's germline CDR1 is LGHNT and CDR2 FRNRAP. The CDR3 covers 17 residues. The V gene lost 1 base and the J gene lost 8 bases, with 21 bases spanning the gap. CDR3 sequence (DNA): TGTGCTAGTGGTTTGGGGAACAGGGTTGGTTTTCTCGATGAGCAGTTCTTC. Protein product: CASGLGNRVGFLDEQFF. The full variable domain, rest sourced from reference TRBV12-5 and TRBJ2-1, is DARVTQTPRHKVTEMGQEVTMRCQPILGHNTVFWYRQTMMQGLELLAYFRNRAPLDDSGMPKDRFSAEMPDATLATLKIQPSEPRDSAVYFCASGLGNRVGFLDEQFFGPGTRLTVL.

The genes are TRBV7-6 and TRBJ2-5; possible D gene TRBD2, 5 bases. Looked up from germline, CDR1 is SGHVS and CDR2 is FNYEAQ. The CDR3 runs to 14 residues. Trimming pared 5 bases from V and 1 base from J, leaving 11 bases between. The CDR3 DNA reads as TGTGCCAGCAGCAAAGGACTGGCCCAAGAGACCCAGTACTTC. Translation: CASSKGLAQETQYF.

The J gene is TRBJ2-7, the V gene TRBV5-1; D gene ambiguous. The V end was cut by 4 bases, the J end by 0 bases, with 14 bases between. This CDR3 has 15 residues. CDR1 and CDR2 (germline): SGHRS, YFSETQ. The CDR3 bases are TGCGCCAGCAGCCTAGGCCCCTACGACTCCTACGAGCAGTACTTC. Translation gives CASSLGPYDSYEQYF.

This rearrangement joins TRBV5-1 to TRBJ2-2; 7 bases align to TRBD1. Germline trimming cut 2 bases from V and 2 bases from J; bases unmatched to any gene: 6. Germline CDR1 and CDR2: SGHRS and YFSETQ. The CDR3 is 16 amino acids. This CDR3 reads CASSLGDSLNTGELFF. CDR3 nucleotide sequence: TGCGCCAGCAGCTTAGGGGACAGCCTAAACACCGGGGAGCTGTTTTTT. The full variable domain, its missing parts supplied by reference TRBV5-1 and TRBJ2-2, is KAGVTQTPRYLIKTRGQQVTLSCSPISGHRSVSWYQQTPGQGLQFLFEYFSETQRNKGNFPGRFSGRQFSNSRSEMNVSTLELGDSALYLCASSLGDSLNTGELFFGEGSRLTVL.

The chain's CDR3 is CASKKTGTGTYEQYF. CDR3 nucleotides: TGTGCCAGTAAAAAAACCGGGACAGGGACTTACGAGCAGTACTTC. The chain carries TRBV19 and TRBJ2-7, with TRBD1 matching 9 bases. The germline V gene has CDR1 LNHDA and CDR2 SQIVND (reference sequence). Trimming removed 7 bases from V and 4 bases from J; junction bases left unmatched: 11. The CDR3 has 15 residues.

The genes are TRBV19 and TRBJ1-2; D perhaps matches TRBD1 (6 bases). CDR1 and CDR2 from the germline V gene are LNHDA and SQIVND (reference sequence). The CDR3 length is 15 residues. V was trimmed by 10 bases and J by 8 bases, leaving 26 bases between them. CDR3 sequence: CATRAGDAAIRGYTF. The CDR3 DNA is TGTGCCACCAGAGCAGGGGACGCCGCCATTAGAGGCTACACCTTC.

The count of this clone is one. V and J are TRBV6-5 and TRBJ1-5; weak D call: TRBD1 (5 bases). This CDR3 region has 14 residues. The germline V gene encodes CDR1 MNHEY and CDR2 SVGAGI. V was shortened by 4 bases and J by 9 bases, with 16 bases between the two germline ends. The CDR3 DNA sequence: TGTGCCAGCAGTTCGGGCAGGGAGATGGGGCCCCAGCATTTT. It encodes CASSSGREMGPQHF.

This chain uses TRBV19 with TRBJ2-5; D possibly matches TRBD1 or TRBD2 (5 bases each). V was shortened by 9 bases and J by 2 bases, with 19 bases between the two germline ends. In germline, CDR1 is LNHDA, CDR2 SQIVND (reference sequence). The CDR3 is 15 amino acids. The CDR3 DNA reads TGTGCCAGCACCGTCGGGGCGGGCGGACAAGAGACCCAGTACTTC. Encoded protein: CASTVGAGGQETQYF.

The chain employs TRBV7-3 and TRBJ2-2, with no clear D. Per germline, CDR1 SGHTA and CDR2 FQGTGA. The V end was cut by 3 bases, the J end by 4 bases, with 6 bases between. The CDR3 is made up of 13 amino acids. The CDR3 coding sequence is TGTGCCAGCAGCTTTGGAAGCACCGGGGAGCTGTTTTTT. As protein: CASSFGSTGELFF.